This T cell receptor (beta chain) was captured in a study of shared clonotypes between healthy human individuals. Study-level points and caveats: Sharing across a few donors was seen in 4.5% to 5.5% of naive CD4 clonotypes.

In the case of this clone: Its matching antigen is unknown.

Trimming removed 4 bases from V and 5 bases from J, with 11 bases in between. The CDR3 extends over 13 amino acids. Germline-derived CDR1 and CDR2 are MNHNY and SVGAGI (reference sequence). It was at deep level that the assay was run. Original methodology: ImmunoSEQ output lacked quality scores and full-length reads, limiting matched filtering. Clones were read by immunoSEQ multiplex PCR, and TCRdb kept only the in-frame ones, dropping some. The V and J calls and clone size are taken from that table; D and trimming were inferred from the DNA. The sample holds millions of clones, approximately 93% seen once.

The rearrangement links TRBV6-6 to TRBJ2-5; tentative D call: TRBD1 (6 bases). The TCR was taken from a man between 18 and 35 years old in good health. Some clones in this sample may be carry-over from other donors' samples. Source material: naive CD4+ T cells from PBMCs. Subset given: CD45RA+ positively selected. DNA of the CDR3: TGTGCCAGCAGTTCGACAGGACGGGAGACCCAGTACTTC. It translates to CASSSTGRETQYF.